This entry lists 15 T cell receptor beta chains sequenced from one sample in a study of cytomegalovirus exposure and HLA in healthy donors. A multiplex PCR was run with 60 Vbeta primers and 13 Jbeta primers. Some clones are missing from TCRdb's copy, which holds only in-frame ones; the method was immunoSEQ multiplex PCR. The sample carries 90,000 or so clones, 82% recorded once. The sample was PBMCs. These receptors originate from a man under 40 in good health and CMV-seropositive.

The J gene is TRBJ2-2, the V gene TRBV11-3; maybe TRBD2 (6 bases). Germline CDR1 reads SGHNT; CDR2 reads YENEEA. The CDR3 extends over 18 amino acids. The V and J ends lost 0 bases and 2 bases respectively, with 16 bases between them. For the CDR3, the DNA is TGTGCCAGCAGCTTAGATAGAAGGGAGGCGGAAAACACCGGGGAGCTGTTTTTT. Translated, it gives CASSLDRREAENTGELFF. The complete variable domain, with remaining parts taken from reference TRBV11-3 and TRBJ2-2, reads EAGVVQSPRYKIIEKKQPVAFWCNPISGHNTLYWYLQNLGQGPELLIRYENEEAVDDSQLPKDRFSAERLKGVDSTLKIQPAELGDSAVYLCASSLDRREAENTGELFFGEGSRLTVL.

The chain employs TRBV1 and TRBJ2-7; TRBD2, the table's D call, was not compared with the DNA. TRBV1 counts as a pseudogene. The CDR3 extends over 17 amino acids. CDR3 DNA: TGCACCAGCAGCCAACGCCCACCGGGACTCCTGCGCCACGAGCAGTACTTC. This translates into CTSSQRPPGLLRHEQYF.

The chain is built from TRBV9 and TRBJ2-7, with D maybe TRBD1 (5 bases). The V end was cut by 2 bases, the J end by 3 bases, with 9 bases between. Germline V CDR1 and CDR2: SGDLS, YYNGEE. The CDR3 covers 13 residues. The CDR3: CASSVEGDYEQYF. The CDR3 region has the DNA TGTGCCAGCAGCGTCGAAGGGGACTACGAGCAGTACTTC.

The chain combines TRBV10-3 with TRBJ2-7; D remains ambiguous. Germline CDR1 is ENHRY and CDR2 is SYGVKD. The CDR3 totals 15 residues. Trimming left V 2 bases short and J 0 bases short, with 11 bases between. CDR3 sequence: CAISEPQAISYEQYF. CDR3 coding DNA: TGTGCCATCAGTGAGCCTCAGGCGATCTCCTACGAGCAGTACTTC.

The chain carries TRBV7-8 and TRBJ1-1; D might be TRBD1 (5 bases). Germline CDR1 and CDR2: SGHVS and FQNEAQ. Deletions cut 0 bases from V and 4 bases from J, with 9 bases between. The CDR3 is made up of 14 amino acids. In DNA form, the CDR3 reads TGTGCCAGCAGCTTAGCCAGGGTCCGCACTGAAGCTTTCTTT. Amino acids: CASSLARVRTEAFF.

In DNA form, the CDR3 reads TGTGCCAGCAGCTTAGCAGGGGGGGGTCTACCGGTGAAGAACACCATATATTTT. As protein: CASSLAGGGLPVKNTIYF. This sequence joins TRBV7-6 and TRBJ1-3; D is perhaps TRBD1 (6 bases). The CDR3 runs 18 residues. Germline CDR1 is SGHVS and CDR2 is FNYEAQ. V lost 0 bases and J 7 bases, leaving 22 bases between the germline ends.

This rearrangement joins TRBV27 to TRBJ1-1; no clear D. The V gene lost 6 bases and the J gene lost 0 bases, with 8 bases spanning the gap. Germline V CDR1 and CDR2: MNHEY, SMNVEV (reference sequence). CDR3 length: 13 residues. CDR3 in amino acids: CASREIMNTEAFF. CDR3 DNA: TGTGCCAGCAGGGAGATCATGAACACTGAAGCTTTCTTT.

The rearrangement uses TRBV30 and TRBJ2-5, with TRBD2 matching over 11 bases. Germline V CDR1 and CDR2: GTSNPN, SVGIG (reference sequence). CDR3 length equals 14 residues. Unmatched junction bases numbered 3, after V lost 2 bases and J lost 4 bases. The CDR3 DNA reads as TGTGCCTGGAGTTTAGCGGGAGGGGTAGAGACCCAGTACTTC. Protein product: CAWSLAGGVETQYF. Complete variable domain (other parts from reference TRBV30 and TRBJ2-5): SQTIHQWPATLVQPVGSPLSLECTVEGTSNPNLYWYRQAAGRGLQLLFYSVGIGQISSEVPQNLSASRPQDRQFILSSKKLLLSDSGFYLCAWSLAGGVETQYFGPGTRLLVL.

The V and J genes are TRBV4-1 and TRBJ1-1; 7 nucleotides match TRBD1. Trimming took 0 bases from V and 6 from J; bases not matched to a gene: 4. Germline V gene sequence: CDR1 MGHRA, CDR2 YSYEKL. The CDR3 covers 14 residues. The CDR3 coding sequence is TGCGCCAGCAGCCAAGAAGACAGGGCCTCTGAAGCTTTCTTT. This codes for CASSQEDRASEAFF.

The V gene is TRBV6-6, the J gene TRBJ2-2, with 10 bases that match TRBD2. CDR3 length equals 16 residues. Unmatched junction bases numbered 4, after V lost 6 bases and J lost 0 bases. Per the germline V gene, CDR1 is MNHNY and CDR2 is SVGAGI (reference sequence). Here the CDR3 DNA reads TGTGCCAGCAGAGATAGCGGGAGGCCGAACACCGGGGAGCTGTTTTTT. Protein product: CASRDSGRPNTGELFF.

The rearrangement links TRBV5-4 to TRBJ1-2, with TRBD1 matching over 10 bases. Per germline, CDR1 SGHNT and CDR2 YYREEE (reference sequence). The CDR3 covers 15 residues. V dropped 6 bases and J dropped 6; count of bases not matched to a gene: 11. The CDR3 nucleotides read TGTGCCAGCAACCAACAGGACAGGGGGTCGAATGGCTACACCTTC. Translation: CASNQQDRGSNGYTF. Filled out from reference TRBV5-4 and TRBJ1-2, the complete variable domain reads ETGVTQSPTHLIKTRGQQVTLRCSSQSGHNTVSWYQQALGQGPQFIFQYYREEENGRGNFPPRFSGLQFPNYSSELNVNALELDDSALYLCASNQQDRGSNGYTFGSGTRLTVV.

This clone appeared a single time. This sequence joins TRBV29-1 and TRBJ1-1, with TRBD1 matching 7 bases. CDR1 SQVTM and CDR2 ANQGSEA come from the germline V gene. The CDR3 contains 13 residues. After removal of 3 bases from V and 7 bases from J, the junction contained 8 bases not matched to a gene. DNA of the CDR3: TGCAGCGTTGAGGGAAAACAGGGGAGTGAAGCTTTCTTT. Translated, it gives CSVEGKQGSEAFF.

This clone was counted a single time. The CDR3 DNA follows: TGCGCCAGCAGCTCCTCCGGGACAGGGGAGCGCGAGCAGTACTTC. Its translation is CASSSSGTGEREQYF. V and J are TRBV5-1 and TRBJ2-7; 10 bases map to TRBD1. The CDR3 sequence is 15 residues long. V dropped 3 bases and J dropped 6; count of bases not matched to a gene: 9. Germline-derived CDR1 and CDR2 are SGHRS and YFSETQ.

The rearrangement joins TRBV21-1 to TRBJ2-7; TRBD1, the D gene given by the table, was not confirmed from the DNA. TRBV21-1 is a documented pseudogene. The CDR3 consists of 15 residues. The CDR3 DNA reads as TGTGCCAGCCTCGACCTGGGACAAAGCTACTACGAGCAGTACTTC. Translation: CASLDLGQSYYEQYF.

CDR3 protein: CASSDRGQETQYF. The CDR3, as DNA: TGTGCCAGCAGTGACAGGGGACAAGAGACCCAGTACTTC. This chain connects TRBV2 to TRBJ2-5; a possible D gene is TRBD1 (6 bases). Germline CDR1 is SNHLY and CDR2 is FYNNEI. This CDR3 is 13 amino acids long. Trimming removed 3 bases at V and 2 bases at J, with 7 bases between.